Described below is a single T cell receptor (beta chain) sequence and its context. One entry per CDR3 protein results from TCRdb running MiXCR on the 5' RACE reads. Here the sample spans just under 550,000 distinct CDR3 sequences, around 15% being singletons. The sample comes from a study of identical twins. The CDR3 consists of 16 residues. Trimming left V 1 base short and J 7 bases short, with 19 bases between. These data also featured in a second study, about yellow fever vaccine responses in identical twins.

The clonotype originates from a woman aged 18 to 35 in good health. The sample comprised CD4+ T cells sorted from blood. The gene calls are TRBV12-3 or TRBV12-4 and TRBJ1-2; no definite D call. For the CDR3, the DNA is TGTGCCAGCAGTTTAGGGTTCTCACAAGGTAGAAGTGGCTACACCTTC. Translation: CASSLGFSQGRSGYTF.